The 23 T cell receptor beta chains below come from one sample, sequenced in a study of blood T cell repertoires in COVID-19. Sequencing used immunoSEQ multiplex PCR; TCRdb keeps in-frame clones, though not all of them. The table has roughly 250,000 clones, 84% seen once. The material sequenced was peripheral blood. Source of these receptors: a woman aged 40 to 49 who had recovered from COVID-19.

The CDR3 loop is CASGTIKFNQPQHF. The CDR3 coding sequence is TGTGCCAGTGGGACAATTAAGTTCAATCAGCCCCAGCATTTT. This rearrangement joins TRBV28 to TRBJ1-5, with D possibly being TRBD1 (6 bases). In germline, CDR1 is MDHEN, CDR2 SYDVKM. CDR3 length equals 14 residues. V lost 9 bases to trimming and J lost 3 bases, with 15 bases between them.

This clone has just one count. The chain joins TRBV5-4 to TRBJ1-1; the match to TRBD1 covers 10 bases. Germline-derived CDR1 and CDR2 are SGHNT and YYREEE (reference sequence). The CDR3 is made up of 15 amino acids. Trimming removed 4 bases from V and 3 bases from J; junction bases left unmatched: 6. The DNA for the CDR3 is TGTGCCAGCAGCGGTGGGACAGGGGCCTACACTGAAGCTTTCTTT. This translates into CASSGGTGAYTEAFF.

The gene calls are TRBV20-1 and TRBJ1-1; maybe TRBD1 (5 bases). The CDR3 contains 11 residues. V was clipped by 4 bases and J by 8 bases, with 11 bases between them. Germline V lookup: CDR1 DFQATT, CDR2 SNEGSKA (reference sequence). The DNA of the CDR3 is TGCAGTGCTACAAGGAGGGACGAAGCTTTCTTT. Protein: CSATRRDEAFF.

The table lists this clone with a count of one. The chain is built from TRBV11-3 and TRBJ2-7; 8 bases match TRBD1. The CDR3 loop spans 16 amino acids. Germline CDR1 is SGHNT and CDR2 is YENEEA. J was trimmed by 0 bases and V by 5 bases; bases with no gene match: 9. The CDR3 DNA reads TGTGCCAGCAGCATCCTCGGACAGGGCACCTCCTACGAGCAGTACTTC. This gives the protein CASSILGQGTSYEQYF.

The gene calls are TRBV28 and TRBJ2-2, with 9 nucleotides matching TRBD1. V was clipped by 3 bases and J by 6 bases; unmatched bases: 8. The length of the CDR3 is 16 residues. Germline CDR1 MDHEN, CDR2 SYDVKM. The CDR3 coding sequence is TGTGCCAGCAGTTTCCCGGGACAGGGCGTTTCCGGGGAGCTGTTTTTT. This codes for CASSFPGQGVSGELFF.

The rearrangement uses TRBV7-2 and TRBJ2-7, with a weak D call TRBD2 (5 bases). Looked up from germline, CDR1 is SGHTA and CDR2 is FQGNSA. V lost 0 bases, J lost 4 bases, and 7 bases lay in between. This CDR3 spans 13 amino acids. CDR3 residues: CASSLAREYEQYF. The CDR3 bases are TGTGCCAGCAGCTTAGCGAGGGAATACGAGCAGTACTTC.

This clone was found once. The chain recombines TRBV7-9 with TRBJ2-4, with 8 bases lining up with TRBD1. This CDR3 contains 19 residues. Germline loops: CDR1 SEHNR, CDR2 FQNEAQ (reference sequence). The junction had 13 bases not matched to a gene; V was cut back by 1 base and J by 2 bases. The CDR3 is CASSLGSMGQALTKNIQYF. The DNA of the CDR3 is TGTGCCAGCAGCTTAGGCTCGATGGGACAGGCCCTCACCAAAAACATTCAGTACTTC.

The count of this clone is one. This rearrangement joins TRBV18 to TRBJ1-1; TRBD1 matches at 7 bases. V shed 2 bases and J 4 bases; nucleotides not matched to a gene: 10. Germline loops: CDR1 KGHSH, CDR2 LQKENI. The CDR3 runs 16 residues. DNA for the CDR3: TGTGCCAGCTCACCAGGGGGTGTGCAGGGGGGCACTGAAGCTTTCTTT. Residues: CASSPGGVQGGTEAFF.

This clone was recorded many times. The rearrangement uses TRBV12-3 or TRBV12-4 and TRBJ2-1; a possible D gene is TRBD1 (6 bases). V was cut by 5 bases and J by 4 bases, with 9 bases left in between. CDR3 size: 13 residues. The CDR3 region has the DNA TGTGCCAGCAGTACCACAGGGTACAATGAGCAGTTCTTC. This gives the protein CASSTTGYNEQFF.

This rearrangement joins TRBV25-1 to TRBJ2-3; D perhaps matches TRBD2 (6 bases). Germline CDR1 MGHDK, CDR2 SYGVNS. The CDR3 has 16 residues. Trimming shortened V by 3 bases and J by 0 bases, and 13 bases separated the two germline ends. The CDR3 region has the DNA TGTGCCAGCAGTGATTCGACACTAGCTAGCACAGATACGCAGTATTTT. Its protein product is CASSDSTLASTDTQYF. The variable domain in full, with the rest retrieved from reference TRBV25-1 and TRBJ2-3, is EADIYQTPRYLVIGTGKKITLECSQTMGHDKMYWYQQDPGMELHLIHYSYGVNSTEKGDLSSESTVSRIRTEHFPLTLESARPSHTSQYLCASSDSTLASTDTQYFGPGTRLTVL.

The chain carries TRBV28 and TRBJ1-3; D may be TRBD1 (6 bases). There are 14 residues in the CDR3. Germline CDR1 is MDHEN and CDR2 is SYDVKM. With 5 bases removed from V and 4 bases from J, the gap between germline ends came to 12 bases. The DNA of the CDR3 is TGTGCCAGCAGTCTGGACAGTCCAGGAAACACCATATATTTT. This translates into CASSLDSPGNTIYF. Together with reference TRBV28 and TRBJ1-3, the CDR3 gives the full variable domain: DVKVTQSSRYLVKRTGEKVFLECVQDMDHENMFWYRQDPGLGLRLIYFSYDVKMKEKGDIPEGYSVSREKKERFSLILESASTNQTSMYLCASSLDSPGNTIYFGEGSWLTVV.

The chain recombines TRBV21-1 with TRBJ2-3; the tabulated D call, TRBD1, remains unverified against the DNA. TRBV21-1 is a pseudogene. CDR3 size: 14 residues. CDR3 loop: CASSKGQGTDTQYF. Written as DNA, the CDR3 is TGTGCCAGCAGCAAAGGGCAGGGCACAGATACGCAGTATTTT.

This clone appeared a single time. This chain connects TRBV6-6 to TRBJ2-1; TRBD2 agrees at 15 bases. V lost 5 bases, J lost 6 bases, and 17 bases stayed unmatched. This CDR3 region has 20 residues. Per the germline V gene, CDR1 is MNHNY and CDR2 is SVGAGI (reference sequence). Here the CDR3 DNA reads TGTGCCAGCAGTCAAACAGGACTAGCGGGAGGGAAGTATAGGGGCAATGAGCAGTTCTTC. Translation: CASSQTGLAGGKYRGNEQFF.

The chain is built from TRBV20-1 and TRBJ1-4, with D unresolved. Looked up from germline, CDR1 is DFQATT and CDR2 is SNEGSKA (reference sequence). The CDR3 runs 11 residues. Trimming left V 4 bases short and J 8 bases short, with 8 bases between. The CDR3 region has the DNA TGCAGTGCTATAACAGCCGAAAAACTGTTTTTT. This sequence encodes CSAITAEKLFF.

This chain uses TRBV19 with TRBJ2-3; 10 bases line up with TRBD2. Per germline, CDR1 LNHDA and CDR2 SQIVND (reference sequence). V trimming: 5 bases; J trimming: 5 bases; junction bases outside the gene matches: 10. The CDR3 length is 16 residues. The CDR3 protein is CASSLLAGAFVDTQYF. The CDR3 DNA is TGTGCCAGTAGTCTCCTAGCGGGGGCCTTCGTAGATACGCAGTATTTT.

The chain joins TRBV5-1 to TRBJ1-4, with D uncertain. CDR1 is SGHRS and CDR2 is YFSETQ in the germline V gene. V was cut by 0 bases and J by 0 bases, with 6 bases left in between. CDR3 size: 15 residues. CDR3 sequence: CASSLGGATNEKLFF. Written as DNA, the CDR3 is TGCGCCAGCAGCTTGGGGGGAGCAACTAATGAAAAACTGTTTTTT.

J is TRBJ1-5 and V is TRBV9, with 7 bases fitting TRBD1. CDR1 SGDLS and CDR2 YYNGEE come from the germline V gene. The V and J ends lost 7 bases and 8 bases, in that order; junction bases with no gene match: 12. This CDR3 is built from 14 residues. Here the CDR3 reads CASGRTGGGEPQHF. The CDR3 coding sequence is TGTGCCAGCGGAAGGACAGGTGGGGGTGAGCCCCAGCATTTT.

This clone was observed a few times. The chain uses TRBV7-2 and TRBJ1-2, with a tentative D call TRBD1 (5 bases). The CDR3 extends over 14 amino acids. The V end was cut by 5 bases, the J end by 4 bases, with 14 bases between. Looked up from germline, CDR1 is SGHTA and CDR2 is FQGNSA. CDR3 residues: CASSPTGVSYGYTF. The CDR3 DNA sequence: TGTGCCAGCAGCCCCACGGGGGTAAGCTATGGCTACACCTTC. The variable domain in full, completed from reference TRBV7-2 and TRBJ1-2, reads GAGVSQSPSNKVTEKGKDVELRCDPISGHTALYWYRQSLGQGLEFLIYFQGNSAPDKSGLPSDRFSAERTGGSVSTLTIQRTQQEDSAVYLCASSPTGVSYGYTFGSGTRLTVV.

The rearrangement links TRBV4-2 to TRBJ2-5, with TRBD1 identical over 9 bases. V shed 1 base, J shed 5 bases, and the junction held 2 bases outside the gene matches. Germline-derived CDR1 and CDR2 are LGHNA and YNFKEQ. CDR3 size: 14 residues. The CDR3 DNA reads as TGTGCCAGCAGCCAAGCGGACAGGGGCGAGACCCAGTACTTC. Its protein is CASSQADRGETQYF.

The gene calls are TRBV28 and TRBJ2-7, with TRBD2 identical over 8 bases. The CDR3 spans 15 residues. Per the germline V gene, CDR1 is MDHEN and CDR2 is SYDVKM. Germline trimming cut 6 bases from V and 6 bases from J; bases unmatched to any gene: 13. The CDR3 coding sequence is TGTGCCAGCAGCTCCCTCGGGAGGGAGGGACTCGAGCAGTACTTC. Translating it yields CASSSLGREGLEQYF.

The chain couples TRBV2 to TRBJ1-3; possibly TRBD1 for D (6 bases). Germline CDR1 reads SNHLY; CDR2 reads FYNNEI. V gave up 6 bases and J gave up 0 bases, with 12 bases separating them. This CDR3 contains 15 residues. The CDR3 is CASRITGSSGNTIYF. The CDR3 coding sequence is TGTGCCAGCAGAATAACAGGGAGCTCTGGAAACACCATATATTTT.

This clone was counted between two and nine times. CDR3 in amino acids: CASSVEGRTEAFF. The DNA for the CDR3 is TGTGCCAGCAGTGTGGAGGGCCGGACTGAAGCTTTCTTT. V usage is TRBV2 and J usage is TRBJ1-1; D remains unclear. The CDR3 has 13 amino acids. Trimming removed 4 bases from V and 5 bases from J, with 11 bases in between. Germline CDR1 reads SNHLY; CDR2 reads FYNNEI.

CDR3 in amino acids: CASSQGQGAGNEQFF. Here the CDR3 DNA reads TGTGCCAGCAGCCAGGGACAGGGGGCAGGGAATGAGCAGTTCTTC. The V and J genes are TRBV3-1 (or the pseudogene TRBV3-2) and TRBJ2-1, with TRBD1 matching 12 bases. CDR1 is LGHDT and CDR2 is YNNKEL in the germline V gene (reference sequence). V lost 3 bases to trimming and J lost 7 bases; unmatched junction nucleotides: 4. CDR3 size: 15 residues.